This record looks at one T cell receptor (beta chain) sequence and its context. The target antigen is unknown. This sample is drawn from a study of vaccination and CD4 T cells after COVID-19. Overall study: In culture, cells were exposed to overlapping spike peptides from SARS-CoV-2, HCoV-NL63, HCoV-OC43 and HCoV-229E.

Cultured CD4+ T-cell DNA underwent Oncomine TCR Beta short-read sequencing. Genomic DNA extraction was carried out from cultured CD4+ T cells. MiXCR was run by TCRdb on the PCR reads, yielding one entry per CDR3 protein. The sample lists over 14,000 distinct CDR3 sequences; more than 45% were seen once. The CDR3 is 13 amino acids. Trimming cost V 3 bases and J 7 bases; bases outside gene matches: 5. Looked up from germline, CDR1 is SGHTA and CDR2 is FQGNSA. Treatment: approximately nine-day PBMC culture with coronavirus spike peptide pools or control peptides (ViraFEST assay). Study-level points and caveats: The median proportion of reactive clones detected only post-vaccination in convalescent patients was approximately 90%. Analysis covered relatively few convalescent patients and lacked any early post-infection timepoints.

This chain connects TRBV7-2 to TRBJ1-2; TRBD1 agrees at 7 bases. The sequence was obtained from a human donor who had recovered from COVID-19. Input material: CD4+ T cells from blood, cultured in vitro. CDR3 residues: CASSLGQTPGYTF. The DNA for the CDR3 is TGTGCCAGCAGCTTGGGACAGACCCCTGGCTACACCTTC.